This T cell receptor (beta chain) is drawn from a study of T-cell reconstitution after alpha-beta-depleted transplantation in children. Germline CDR1 reads WNHNN; CDR2 reads SYGVQD (reference sequence). V was cut by 2 bases and J by 6 bases, with 24 bases left in between. The CDR3 is 18 residues long. This clonotype was seen only a few times. Its antigen is still unknown. For TCRbeta, the library was prepared with unique molecular identifiers. One entry per CDR3 protein, called by TCRdb with MiXCR from the PCR reads. Counted here are a few hundred thousand distinct CDR3 sequences, more than 20% occurring once; the ten biggest clones make up approximately 39%. Study outcomes and limitations: Where alpha-beta T cells came from about two months after transplant was reportedly several hundred expanded graft clones.

The sequence derives from a boy in the first two years of life with Wiskott-Aldrich syndrome, due to receive a stem cell transplant. The genes are TRBV10-1 and TRBJ2-3; either TRBD1 or TRBD2 may supply D (5 bases each). The material was PBMCs, obtained before TCRalphabeta/CD19-depleted stem cell transplant. The DNA for the CDR3 is TGCGCCAGCAGTGAGGAAATTCTCAGGGACCAATCGGACGATACGCAGTATTTT. It yields the protein CASSEEILRDQSDDTQYF.